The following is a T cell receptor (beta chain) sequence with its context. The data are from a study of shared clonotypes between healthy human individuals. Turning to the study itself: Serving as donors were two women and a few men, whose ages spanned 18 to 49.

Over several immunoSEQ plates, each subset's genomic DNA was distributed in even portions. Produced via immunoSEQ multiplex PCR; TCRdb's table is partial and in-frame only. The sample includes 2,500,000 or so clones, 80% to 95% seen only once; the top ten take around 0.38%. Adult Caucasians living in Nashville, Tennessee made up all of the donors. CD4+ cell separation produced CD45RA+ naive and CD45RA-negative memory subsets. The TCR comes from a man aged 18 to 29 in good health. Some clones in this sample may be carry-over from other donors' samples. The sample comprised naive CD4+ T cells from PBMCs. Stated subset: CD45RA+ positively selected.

The CDR3 reads CASCRAGDYNSPLHF. For the CDR3, the DNA is TGTGCCAGTTGTAGGGCAGGGGACTATAATTCACCCCTCCACTTT. The chain joins TRBV7-2 to TRBJ1-6, with D tentatively TRBD1 (6 bases). V was shortened by 9 bases and J by 3 bases, with 15 bases between the two germline ends. The CDR3 loop spans 15 amino acids. Germline CDR1 SGHTA, CDR2 FQGNSA. Full variable domain (missing parts from reference TRBV7-2 and TRBJ1-6): GAGVSQSPSNKVTEKGKDVELRCDPISGHTALYWYRQSLGQGLEFLIYFQGNSAPDKSGLPSDRFSAERTGGSVSTLTIQRTQQEDSAVYLCASCRAGDYNSPLHFGNGTRLTVT.